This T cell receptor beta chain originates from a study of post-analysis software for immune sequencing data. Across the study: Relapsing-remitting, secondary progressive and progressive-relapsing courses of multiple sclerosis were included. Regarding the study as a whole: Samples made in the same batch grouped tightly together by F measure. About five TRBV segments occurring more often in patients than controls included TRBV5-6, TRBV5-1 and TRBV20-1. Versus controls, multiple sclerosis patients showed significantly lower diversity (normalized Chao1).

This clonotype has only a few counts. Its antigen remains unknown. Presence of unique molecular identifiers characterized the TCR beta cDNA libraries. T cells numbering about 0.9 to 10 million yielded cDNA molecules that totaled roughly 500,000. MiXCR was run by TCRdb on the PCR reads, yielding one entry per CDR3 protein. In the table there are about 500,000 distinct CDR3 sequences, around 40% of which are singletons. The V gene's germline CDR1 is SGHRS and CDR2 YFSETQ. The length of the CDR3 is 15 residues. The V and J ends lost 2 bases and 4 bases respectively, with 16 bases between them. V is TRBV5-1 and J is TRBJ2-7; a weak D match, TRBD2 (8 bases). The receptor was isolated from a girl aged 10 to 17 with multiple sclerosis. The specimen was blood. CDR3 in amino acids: CASSFGDSGSYEQYF. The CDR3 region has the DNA TGCGCCAGCAGCTTCGGGGACAGCGGGAGTTACGAGCAGTACTTC.